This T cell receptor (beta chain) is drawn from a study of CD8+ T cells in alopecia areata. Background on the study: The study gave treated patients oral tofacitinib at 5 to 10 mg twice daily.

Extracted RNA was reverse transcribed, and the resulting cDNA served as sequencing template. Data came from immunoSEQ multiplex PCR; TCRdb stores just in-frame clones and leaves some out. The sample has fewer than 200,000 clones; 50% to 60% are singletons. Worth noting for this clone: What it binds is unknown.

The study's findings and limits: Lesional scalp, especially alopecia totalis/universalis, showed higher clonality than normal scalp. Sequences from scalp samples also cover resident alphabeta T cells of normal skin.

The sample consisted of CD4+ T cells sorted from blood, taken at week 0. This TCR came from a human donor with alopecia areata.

The CDR3 sequence: CASRSLRARGELFF. The CDR3 nucleotides are TGTGCCAGCAGGAGCTTAAGGGCACGGGGGGAGCTGTTTTTT. V is TRBV7-2 and J is TRBJ2-2; D remains unclear. The CDR3 covers 14 residues. The V gene lost 6 bases and the J gene lost 8 bases, with 16 bases spanning the gap. Per germline, CDR1 SGHTA and CDR2 FQGNSA.